This passage covers 2 T cell receptor beta chains from one sample sequenced in a study of neurological immune-mediated disorders. TCRdb fed the 5' RACE reads into MiXCR, producing one record per CDR3 protein. The sample has roughly 70,000 distinct CDR3 sequences, roughly 3.9% seen once. The sequencing sample was made of PBMCs. The receptors were gathered from a man aged 25-40 years with multiple sclerosis.

This clonotype was detected many times. The DNA for the CDR3 is TGTGCCAGCACCCGACTAGCGGGGAACTACGAGCAGTACTTC. Translation: CASTRLAGNYEQYF. This chain links TRBV6-2 or TRBV6-3 with TRBJ2-7, with TRBD2 matching 11 bases. Germline-derived CDR1 and CDR2 are MNHEY and SVGEGT. Trimming removed 7 bases from V and 3 bases from J; junction bases left unmatched: 5. The CDR3 loop spans 14 amino acids.

This clonotype has at least ten counts. V and J are TRBV7-7 and TRBJ2-5; the D is unclear. The CDR3 spans 13 residues. V lost 5 bases and J 7 bases, leaving 14 bases between the germline ends. Germline V gene lookup returns CDR1 SSHAT and CDR2 FNYEAQ (reference sequence). CDR3 nucleotides: TGTGCCAGCAGCCAGGACCCAGCGTGGACCCAGTACTTC. Protein sequence: CASSQDPAWTQYF.